The 24 T cell receptor beta chains reported below all come from one sample, sequenced in a study of CD8 T cells in Susac syndrome. Reverse transcription used 0.5 to 1 ug RNA and random hexamers. TCRdb fed the immunoSEQ multiplex PCR reads into MiXCR, producing one record per CDR3 protein. In the table there are about 250,000 distinct CDR3 sequences, over 85% of which are singletons. Sequenced sample: CD4+ T cells from PBMCs. Source of these receptors: a human donor with multiple sclerosis.

The chain uses TRBV7-9 and TRBJ2-1; 11 positions match TRBD1. This CDR3 has 13 residues. CDR1 SEHNR and CDR2 FQNEAQ come from the germline V gene (reference sequence). J was trimmed by 3 bases and V by 8 bases; bases with no gene match: 0. CDR3 loop: CASGTGGYNEQFF. DNA for the CDR3: TGTGCCAGCGGGACAGGGGGCTACAATGAGCAGTTCTTC. The full variable domain, rest sourced from reference TRBV7-9 and TRBJ2-1, is DTGVSQNPRHKITKRGQNVTFRCDPISEHNRLYWYRQTLGQGPEFLTYFQNEAQLEKSRLLSDRFSAERPKGSFSTLEIQRTEQGDSAMYLCASGTGGYNEQFFGPGTRLTVL.

The V call is TRBV15, the J call TRBJ2-1; D is uncertain. This CDR3 spans 13 amino acids. Germline-derived CDR1 and CDR2 are LNHNV and YYDKDF (reference sequence). Trimming took off 0 bases at V and 8 bases at J, with 8 bases between the two ends. The CDR3 loop reads CATSRDLVYEQFF. DNA of the CDR3: TGTGCCACCAGCAGAGATTTAGTGTATGAGCAGTTCTTC.

The chain has TRBV2 and TRBJ2-4, with D unresolved. V was shortened by 7 bases and J by 0 bases, with 13 bases between the two germline ends. This CDR3 comprises 15 residues. Germline V lookup: CDR1 SNHLY, CDR2 FYNNEI. The CDR3 DNA sequence: TGTGCCAGCATTTCTGACGGAATAGCCAAAAACATTCAGTACTTC. It is translated as CASISDGIAKNIQYF.

The chain carries TRBV9 and TRBJ1-2; TRBD1 is a possible D gene (6 bases). V was cut by 0 bases and J by 1 base, with 10 bases left in between. Per germline, CDR1 SGDLS and CDR2 YYNGEE. The length of the CDR3 is 15 residues. The CDR3 is CASSVGGQSNYGYTF. The DNA for the CDR3 is TGTGCCAGCAGCGTAGGAGGACAGAGTAACTATGGCTACACCTTC. Using reference TRBV9 and TRBJ1-2 for the parts outside the CDR3, the full variable domain is DSGVTQTPKHLITATGQRVTLRCSPRSGDLSVYWYQQSLDQGLQFLIQYYNGEERAKGNILERFSAQQFPDLHSELNLSSLELGDSALYFCASSVGGQSNYGYTFGSGTRLTVV.

The rearrangement links TRBV20-1 to TRBJ1-2; perhaps TRBD1 as D (6 bases). Germline-derived CDR1 and CDR2 are DFQATT and SNEGSKA (reference sequence). The CDR3 contains 16 residues. V shed 3 bases and J shed 4 bases, with 21 bases lying between them. The CDR3 is CSASSGGGSMSYGYTF. CDR3 coding DNA: TGCAGTGCTAGTAGCGGCGGGGGCTCTATGAGCTATGGCTACACCTTC.

J is TRBJ2-5 and V is TRBV5-4; possible D gene TRBD1, 7 bases. Per germline, CDR1 SGHNT and CDR2 YYREEE (reference sequence). V was shortened by 1 base and J by 5 bases, with 12 bases between the two germline ends. This CDR3 region has 14 residues. CDR3 sequence (DNA): TGTGCCAGCAGCTTGATACAGGGGAGGGAGACCCAGTACTTC. This codes for CASSLIQGRETQYF.

This clonotype has only a few counts. The genes are TRBV7-6 and TRBJ1-1; no definite D call. Germline CDR1 SGHVS, CDR2 FNYEAQ. V dropped 2 bases and J dropped 1 base, with 8 bases sitting between them. CDR3 length equals 14 residues. The CDR3 DNA follows: TGTGCCAGCAGCTTATCCCCAGGGAACACTGAAGCTTTCTTT. Its translation is CASSLSPGNTEAFF.

The J gene is TRBJ2-3, the V gene TRBV4-1, with D perhaps TRBD2 (5 bases). There are 18 residues in the CDR3. CDR1 and CDR2 from the germline V gene are MGHRA and YSYEKL. V gave up 0 bases and J gave up 2 bases, with 18 bases separating them. CDR3 protein: CASSQDSIGNTYTDTQYF. The CDR3 region has the DNA TGCGCCAGCAGCCAAGATTCTATCGGGAATACTTACACAGATACGCAGTATTTT.

This clonotype was counted between two and nine times. The chain is built from TRBV6-6 and TRBJ2-2; D possibly corresponds to TRBD2 (5 bases). V lost 6 bases and J 2 bases, leaving 13 bases between the germline ends. CDR3 length: 15 residues. CDR1 and CDR2 from the germline V gene are MNHNY and SVGAGI (reference sequence). CDR3 in DNA: TGTGCCAGCAGCCCCACCCGGGGAAACACCGGGGAGCTGTTTTTT. It codes for CASSPTRGNTGELFF.

The V gene is TRBV2, the J gene TRBJ1-3, with 7 bases fitting TRBD1. Trimming removed 4 bases from V and 0 bases from J; junction bases left unmatched: 6. Germline lookup yields CDR1 SNHLY and CDR2 FYNNEI. CDR3 length: 16 amino acids. CDR3 in amino acids: CASSGRGQLSGNTIYF. CDR3 coding DNA: TGTGCCAGCAGTGGCCGGGGACAGCTCTCTGGAAACACCATATATTTT.

This clonotype was recorded once. This chain links TRBV27 with TRBJ2-7; D remains ambiguous. The CDR3 runs to 12 residues. Germline-derived CDR1 and CDR2 are MNHEY and SMNVEV (reference sequence). Trimming pared 10 bases from V and 2 bases from J, leaving 12 bases between. This CDR3 is CAIPTRTYEQYV. CDR3 coding DNA: TGTGCCATCCCGACTCGTACCTACGAGCAGTACGTC.

The gene calls are TRBV5-3 and TRBJ2-1; D may be TRBD2 (6 bases). TRBV5-3 falls under the ORF class, with uncertain function. This CDR3 comprises 15 residues. V was clipped by 1 base and J by 3 bases, with 11 bases between them. This CDR3 reads CARSLLGTVYNEQFF. The CDR3 nucleotides are TGTGCCAGAAGCTTGCTCGGGACTGTCTACAATGAGCAGTTCTTC.

The chain joins TRBV7-9 to TRBJ2-1, with D unclear. The CDR3 is 9 amino acids. Germline V lookup: CDR1 SEHNR, CDR2 FQNEAQ (reference sequence). V gave up 11 bases and J gave up 8 bases, with 7 bases separating them. CDR3 bases: TGTGCCCCATCCCATGAGCAGTTCTTC. This gives the protein CAPSHEQFF.

The chain has TRBV18 and TRBJ1-1, with D tentatively TRBD1 (6 bases). CDR1 is KGHSH and CDR2 is LQKENI in the germline V gene. Trimming took 2 bases from V and 0 from J, leaving 13 bases between them. CDR3 size: 16 residues. The chain's CDR3 is CASSPNQGQLNTEAFF. CDR3 in DNA: TGTGCCAGCTCACCAAACCAAGGACAGTTGAACACTGAAGCTTTCTTT.

The chain uses TRBV12-3 or TRBV12-4 and TRBJ2-7, with TRBD1 identical over 7 bases. There are 16 residues in the CDR3. V shed 5 bases and J 5 bases; nucleotides not matched to a gene: 15. Here the CDR3 DNA reads TGTGCCAGCAGTCCGACGACGACAGGGAGTTACCACGAGCAGTACTTC. Translated: CASSPTTTGSYHEQYF.

This chain uses TRBV14 with TRBJ2-4, with D tentatively TRBD2 (6 bases). Germline V gene data show CDR1 as SGHDN and CDR2 as FVKESK. V lost 0 bases and J 8 bases, leaving 11 bases between the germline ends. The CDR3 loop spans 14 amino acids. CDR3 in DNA: TGTGCCAGCAGCCAAGAACTAGCTATGGACATTCAGTACTTC. This translates into CASSQELAMDIQYF.

The V and J genes are TRBV19 and TRBJ2-3, with TRBD2 matching 11 bases. Germline values: CDR1 LNHDA, CDR2 SQIVND (reference sequence). The CDR3 runs to 16 residues. The ends lost 6 bases at V and 0 bases at J; junction bases unmatched: 5. The CDR3 bases are TGTGCCAGTAGGACTAGCGGGACAACTAGCACAGATACGCAGTATTTT. Amino acids: CASRTSGTTSTDTQYF.

The CDR3 loop is CASSLGPPRDYGYTF. Here the CDR3 DNA reads TGTGCCAGCAGCTTGGGTCCCCCCCGGGACTATGGCTACACCTTC. This chain links TRBV5-4 with TRBJ1-2, with no clear D. The CDR3 is 15 residues long. Deletions cut 0 bases from V and 3 bases from J, with 12 bases between. The germline gives CDR1 SGHNT, CDR2 YYREEE (reference sequence).

The rearrangement uses TRBV20-1 and TRBJ1-1; TRBD1 is a possible D gene (6 bases). The length of the CDR3 is 14 residues. V shed 3 bases and J shed 1 base, with 12 bases lying between them. Germline CDR1 reads DFQATT; CDR2 reads SNEGSKA (reference sequence). The CDR3 here is CSASQGSGNTEAFF. The CDR3 DNA reads TGCAGTGCTAGCCAGGGGTCCGGGAACACTGAAGCTTTCTTT.

The CDR3 DNA reads as TGTGCCAGCAGTGATGGGGCTTTCAGCGGCTACACCTTC. Encoded protein: CASSDGAFSGYTF. V and J are TRBV2 and TRBJ1-2, with a weak D call TRBD1 (5 bases). The CDR3 sequence is 13 residues long. V was trimmed by 3 bases and J by 8 bases, leaving 13 bases between them. Germline-derived CDR1 and CDR2 are SNHLY and FYNNEI.

This clonotype was detected only once. This chain joins TRBV3-1 and TRBJ2-7, with 7 bases aligning to TRBD1. Germline V gene data show CDR1 as LGHDT and CDR2 as YNNKEL (reference sequence). The CDR3 length is 13 residues. Germline trimming cut 1 base from V and 6 bases from J; bases unmatched to any gene: 3. In DNA, the CDR3 is TGTGCCAGCAGCCAAGCACAGGGGACCGAGCAGTACGTC. It codes for CASSQAQGTEQYV.

This chain connects TRBV29-1 to TRBJ2-3; D may be TRBD2 (6 bases). The germline V and J ends were trimmed by 4 bases and 2 bases, with 13 bases remaining between them. CDR1 is SQVTM and CDR2 is ANQGSEA in the germline V gene. This CDR3 has 14 amino acids. This CDR3 is CSVVGLQFTDTQYF. The DNA of the CDR3 is TGCAGCGTTGTCGGACTACAGTTCACAGATACGCAGTATTTT.

The CDR3: CATSRPRSGGLSEQFF. In DNA form, the CDR3 reads TGTGCCACCAGCAGACCTCGATCCGGGGGTCTTAGTGAGCAGTTCTTC. This sequence joins TRBV15 and TRBJ2-1; possible D gene TRBD2, 6 bases. Trimming stripped 2 bases from V and 9 bases from J, with 20 bases between. The germline gives CDR1 LNHNV, CDR2 YYDKDF (reference sequence). The length of the CDR3 is 16 residues.

This clonotype was counted a few times. The chain employs TRBV19 and TRBJ1-5; D remains unclear. The CDR3 extends over 15 amino acids. In germline, CDR1 is LNHDA, CDR2 SQIVND (reference sequence). Deletions cut 3 bases from V and 0 bases from J, with 9 bases between. DNA of the CDR3: TGTGCCAGTAGTATCGGGGATTATAGCAATCAGCCCCAGCATTTT. Amino acids: CASSIGDYSNQPQHF.